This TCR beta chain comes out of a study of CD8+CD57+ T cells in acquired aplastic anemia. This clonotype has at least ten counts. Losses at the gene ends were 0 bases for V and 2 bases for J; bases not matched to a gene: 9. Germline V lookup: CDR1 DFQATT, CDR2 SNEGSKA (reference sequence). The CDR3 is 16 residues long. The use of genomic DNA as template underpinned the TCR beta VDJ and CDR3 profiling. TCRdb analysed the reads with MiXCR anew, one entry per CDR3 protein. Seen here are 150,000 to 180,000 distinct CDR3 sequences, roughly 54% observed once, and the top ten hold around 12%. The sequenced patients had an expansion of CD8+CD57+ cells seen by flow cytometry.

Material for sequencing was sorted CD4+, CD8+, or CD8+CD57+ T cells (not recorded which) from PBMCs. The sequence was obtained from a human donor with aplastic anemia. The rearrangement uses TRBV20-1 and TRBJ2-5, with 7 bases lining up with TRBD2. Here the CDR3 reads CSARDLSGTEQETQYF. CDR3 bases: TGCAGTGCTAGAGATCTCAGCGGGACGGAGCAAGAGACCCAGTACTTC.